This paragraph reports one T cell receptor beta chain. Sample-barcoded 5' priming and a J-beta primer mix drove a second PCR of about 6 to 11 cycles. TCRdb re-derived calls from the 5' RACE reads in MiXCR, one entry per CDR3 protein. The repertoire includes around 1.7 million distinct CDR3 sequences, 28% of them detected once, and 7% to 9% sits in the top ten. This entry is derived from a study of blood T cells in healthy people across ages. From germline, CDR1 is GTSNPN and CDR2 SVGIG (reference sequence). V gave up 3 bases and J gave up 1 base, with 13 bases separating them. The CDR3 covers 14 residues.

Sequenced material: blood. This receptor was taken from a woman under 40 in good health. The rearrangement links TRBV30 to TRBJ2-7; D may be TRBD2 (5 bases). CDR3 DNA: TGTGCCTGGAGCGGGATGGGCAATTCCTACGAGCAGTACTTC. It encodes CAWSGMGNSYEQYF.